The 30 T cell receptor beta chains below all came from one sample that was sequenced in a study of graft-versus-host responses after intestinal transplantation. Their target antigens are unknown. Sequenced by immunoSEQ multiplex PCR; TCRdb stores in-frame clones only, minus some. There are more than 85,000 clones in the sample; 93% occur only once, and roughly 0.5% lies in the top ten. The sample consisted of unstimulated CD8+ T cells sorted from spleen or lymph node cells, taken before intestinal transplant. The source is a human donor who received an intestinal transplant.

A few counts support this clone. The DNA of the CDR3 is TGCGCCAGCAGCTTGGCTGAGAATCTGGGGACTGAAGCTTTCTTT. Translating gives CASSLAENLGTEAFF. The rearrangement joins TRBV5-1 to TRBJ1-1; D uncertain. Germline assignment: CDR1 SGHRS and CDR2 YFSETQ. The CDR3 is 15 amino acids. The V gene lost 0 bases and the J gene lost 5 bases, with 14 bases spanning the gap.

This clone occurred a few times. The chain employs TRBV14 and TRBJ2-7, with TRBD1 matching over 8 bases. CDR3 length: 14 residues. Germline CDR1 reads SGHDN; CDR2 reads FVKESK. Trimming removed 4 bases from V and 2 bases from J; junction bases left unmatched: 4. Here the CDR3 DNA reads TGTGCCAGCAGCCTGACGACAGGGGCCTACGAGCAGTACTTC. This gives the protein CASSLTTGAYEQYF.

The V call is TRBV30, the J call TRBJ2-7; D not certain. This CDR3 has 11 amino acids. The V gene's germline CDR1 is GTSNPN and CDR2 SVGIG (reference sequence). V dropped 2 bases and J dropped 6 bases, with 8 bases sitting between them. For the CDR3, the DNA is TGTGCCTGGAGTTTCGGAGTCGAGCAGTACTTC. Translated: CAWSFGVEQYF. The full variable domain, rest sourced from reference TRBV30 and TRBJ2-7, is SQTIHQWPATLVQPVGSPLSLECTVEGTSNPNLYWYRQAAGRGLQLLFYSVGIGQISSEVPQNLSASRPQDRQFILSSKKLLLSDSGFYLCAWSFGVEQYFGPGTRLTVT.

This chain joins TRBV7-6 and TRBJ2-7, with D possibly called TRBD1 or TRBD2 (5 bases each). The V gene lost 1 base and the J gene lost 0 bases, with 13 bases spanning the gap. Germline-derived CDR1 and CDR2 are SGHVS and FNYEAQ. The CDR3 runs 16 residues. The CDR3 DNA is TGTGCCAGCAGCTTAGAAGCAGGGACCCCCTCCTACGAGCAGTACTTC. This codes for CASSLEAGTPSYEQYF.

The chain is built from TRBV7-2 and TRBJ1-5; 9 nucleotides match TRBD1. The CDR3 runs to 14 residues. The germline V gene has CDR1 SGHTA and CDR2 FQGNSA. J was trimmed by 6 bases and V by 5 bases; bases with no gene match: 5. CDR3 protein: CASSPRDRAQPQHF. CDR3 nucleotide sequence: TGTGCCAGCAGCCCACGGGACAGGGCTCAGCCCCAGCATTTT. Combining the CDR3 with reference TRBV7-2 and TRBJ1-5 gives the whole variable domain GAGVSQSPSNKVTEKGKDVELRCDPISGHTALYWYRQSLGQGLEFLIYFQGNSAPDKSGLPSDRFSAERTGGSVSTLTIQRTQQEDSAVYLCASSPRDRAQPQHFGDGTRLSIL.

This clone was seen only once. The gene calls are TRBV5-1 and TRBJ2-3; D is perhaps TRBD2 (7 bases). Trimming shortened V by 0 bases and J by 4 bases, and 15 bases separated the two germline ends. The germline gives CDR1 SGHRS, CDR2 YFSETQ. The CDR3 has 16 amino acids. The CDR3 is CASSLEAGAPPDTQYF. CDR3 DNA sequence: TGCGCCAGCAGCTTGGAGGCGGGGGCGCCCCCAGATACGCAGTATTTT. The full variable domain, in which reference TRBV5-1 and TRBJ2-3 provide the parts outside the CDR3, is KAGVTQTPRYLIKTRGQQVTLSCSPISGHRSVSWYQQTPGQGLQFLFEYFSETQRNKGNFPGRFSGRQFSNSRSEMNVSTLELGDSALYLCASSLEAGAPPDTQYFGPGTRLTVL.

The chain links TRBV27 to TRBJ1-1, with 9 bases matching TRBD1. V was clipped by 3 bases and J by 4 bases; unmatched bases: 3. CDR1 and CDR2 (germline): MNHEY, SMNVEV (reference sequence). The CDR3 runs to 14 residues. CDR3 loop: CASSLGQGFTEAFF. CDR3 bases: TGTGCCAGCAGTTTGGGACAGGGATTCACTGAAGCTTTCTTT.

The rearrangement uses TRBV5-4 and TRBJ2-2; D remains ambiguous. Germline V gene data show CDR1 as SGHNT and CDR2 as YYREEE (reference sequence). CDR3 length: 14 residues. V was clipped by 1 base and J by 6 bases, with 10 bases between them. CDR3 amino acids: CASSLPSDPGELFF. DNA of the CDR3: TGTGCCAGCAGCTTGCCCAGCGACCCCGGGGAGCTGTTTTTT.

CDR3 sequence (DNA): TGTGCCAGCAGTCAATTCGACAGGGCGAATCAGCCCCAGCATTTT. Translated, it gives CASSQFDRANQPQHF. The chain has TRBV28 and TRBJ1-5, with 7 bases that match TRBD1. In germline, CDR1 is MDHEN, CDR2 SYDVKM. CDR3 size: 15 residues. Trimming removed 5 bases from V and 4 bases from J; junction bases left unmatched: 8.

CDR3 nucleotides: TGTGCCAGCAGCTGGGGGGACTACCGCAACACCGGGGAGCTGTTTTTT. The encoded protein is CASSWGDYRNTGELFF. J is TRBJ2-2 and V is TRBV5-6; TRBD2 aligns across 7 bases. The CDR3 runs to 16 residues. The V gene end was trimmed by 3 bases and the J gene end by 2 bases; junction bases not matched to a gene: 7. Per the germline V gene, CDR1 is SGHDT and CDR2 is YYEEEE.

V and J are TRBV9 and TRBJ2-1; 11 bases line up with TRBD2. The length of the CDR3 is 15 residues. Germline CDR1 and CDR2: SGDLS and YYNGEE. Trimming took 4 bases from V and 3 from J; bases not matched to a gene: 3. CDR3 in amino acids: CASSSTSGDYNEQFF. The CDR3 DNA is TGTGCCAGCAGCTCGACTAGCGGGGACTACAATGAGCAGTTCTTC.

Comment on this clone: The final CDR3 position lacks the conserved phenylalanine or tryptophan, pointing to a likely read error. The DNA is omitted, as the CDR3 cannot be located on it reliably, and the CDR3 follows TCRdb's listing. The rearrangement links TRBV21-1 to TRBJ2-3; TRBD1, the D gene given by the table, was not confirmed from the DNA. TRBV21-1 is deemed a pseudogene. The CDR3 is 10 amino acids long, termini counted. This CDR3 is CASSKGGAYY.

This chain links TRBV29-1 with TRBJ2-1; D tentatively fits TRBD1 or TRBD2 (5 bases each). Trimming removed 1 base from V and 7 bases from J, with 17 bases in between. The CDR3 loop spans 15 amino acids. Germline V lookup: CDR1 SQVTM, CDR2 ANQGSEA. CDR3 bases: TGCAGCGTTGAAGGTGGAGGTGTGGGGCAAAATGAGCAGTTCTTC. Translating it yields CSVEGGGVGQNEQFF.

In its sample, this clone was seen once. V is TRBV5-6 and J is TRBJ2-1; D is perhaps TRBD2 (7 bases). Germline assignment: CDR1 SGHDT and CDR2 YYEEEE. CDR3 length equals 12 residues. The V end was cut by 4 bases, the J end by 11 bases, with 13 bases between. The chain's CDR3 is CASSPGGRKQFF. CDR3 nucleotide sequence: TGTGCCAGCAGCCCGGGGGGCCGAAAGCAGTTCTTC. Based on the CDR3 plus reference TRBV5-6 and TRBJ2-1, the full variable domain is DAGVTQSPTHLIKTRGQQVTLRCSPKSGHDTVSWYQQALGQGPQFIFQYYEEEERQRGNFPDRFSGHQFPNYSSELNVNALLLGDSALYLCASSPGGRKQFFGPGTRLTVL.

The CDR3 is CASGSKGNNEQFF. CDR3 sequence (DNA): TGTGCCAGCGGGAGTAAGGGGAACAATGAGCAGTTCTTC. V is TRBV9 and J is TRBJ2-1, with D perhaps given as TRBD1 or TRBD2 (5 bases each). Germline CDR1 reads SGDLS; CDR2 reads YYNGEE. CDR3 length: 13 residues. With 7 bases removed from V and 5 bases from J, the gap between germline ends came to 13 bases.

The rearrangement uses TRBV6-1 and TRBJ1-2, with TRBD1 as a possible D gene (5 bases). Trimming shortened V by 7 bases and J by 3 bases, and 15 bases separated the two germline ends. The CDR3 runs 14 residues. Germline loops: CDR1 MNHNS, CDR2 SASEGT. The CDR3 sequence is CASTDFGGYYGYTF. Here the CDR3 DNA reads TGTGCCAGCACCGATTTTGGGGGGTACTATGGCTACACCTTC.

The chain combines TRBV5-1 with TRBJ2-7; 7 nucleotides line up with TRBD2. The CDR3 contains 13 residues. Germline loops: CDR1 SGHRS, CDR2 YFSETQ. Germline trimming cut 8 bases from V and 2 bases from J; bases unmatched to any gene: 7. The CDR3 is CARGASGAYEQYF. The CDR3 nucleotides read TGCGCCAGAGGGGCTAGCGGAGCCTACGAGCAGTACTTC. Using reference TRBV5-1 and TRBJ2-7 for the parts outside the CDR3, the full variable domain is KAGVTQTPRYLIKTRGQQVTLSCSPISGHRSVSWYQQTPGQGLQFLFEYFSETQRNKGNFPGRFSGRQFSNSRSEMNVSTLELGDSALYLCARGASGAYEQYFGPGTRLTVT.

V is TRBV9 and J is TRBJ2-1; no firm D call. Trimming took off 3 bases at V and 9 bases at J, with 10 bases between the two ends. Germline lookup yields CDR1 SGDLS and CDR2 YYNGEE. The CDR3 sequence is 12 residues long. In nucleotides, the CDR3 is TGTGCCAGCAGCGCGCAGTCAGGTGAGCAGTTCTTC. This codes for CASSAQSGEQFF.

The chain has TRBV9 and TRBJ2-7; D possibly corresponds to TRBD2 (6 bases). Germline V gives CDR1 SGDLS, CDR2 YYNGEE. V was shortened by 0 bases and J by 2 bases, with 15 bases between the two germline ends. This CDR3 contains 16 residues. CDR3 sequence reads: CASSVGGRAGPYEQYF. CDR3 DNA sequence: TGTGCCAGCAGCGTAGGAGGACGAGCGGGCCCCTACGAGCAGTACTTC.

The chain couples TRBV19 to TRBJ2-7; TRBD1 might be the D (5 bases). This CDR3 contains 14 residues. The V and J ends lost 6 bases and 4 bases respectively, with 16 bases between them. Germline V gene lookup returns CDR1 LNHDA and CDR2 SQIVND (reference sequence). CDR3 residues: CASSDLLGLYEQYF. The CDR3 DNA sequence: TGTGCCAGTAGCGACCTCCTGGGGCTTTACGAGCAGTACTTC.

This chain links TRBV7-3 with TRBJ2-2; 12 nucleotides match TRBD2. The CDR3 is made up of 17 amino acids. Germline V CDR1 and CDR2: SGHTA, FQGTGA. The ends lost 5 bases at V and 4 bases at J; junction bases unmatched: 8. CDR3 loop: CASSAWTSGDLTGELFF. For the CDR3, the DNA is TGTGCCAGCAGCGCCTGGACTAGCGGGGATCTCACCGGGGAGCTGTTTTTT.

V is TRBV18 and J is TRBJ2-7; 11 bases fit TRBD1. This CDR3 is built from 17 residues. V lost 3 bases to trimming and J lost 5 bases; unmatched junction nucleotides: 12. CDR1 is KGHSH, CDR2 LQKENI, per germline. The CDR3 nucleotides are TGTGCCAGCTCACCGGACGACGGGACAGGGGGGCGAAACGAGCAGTACTTC. Amino acid sequence: CASSPDDGTGGRNEQYF.

The V and J genes are TRBV7-9 and TRBJ2-7; D uncertain. The CDR3 totals 12 residues. Germline V gene lookup returns CDR1 SEHNR and CDR2 FQNEAQ (reference sequence). V was cut by 2 bases and J by 2 bases, with 4 bases left in between. CDR3 sequence: CASSLPPYEQYF. CDR3 coding DNA: TGTGCCAGCAGCTTACCGCCCTACGAGCAGTACTTC.

V usage is TRBV5-5 and J usage is TRBJ2-7; 7 bases align to TRBD2. CDR3 length: 15 residues. Germline V gene lookup returns CDR1 SGHKS and CDR2 YYEKEE (reference sequence). The V gene end was trimmed by 3 bases and the J gene end by 6 bases; junction bases not matched to a gene: 12. The CDR3 here is CASSSPGTIYGEQYF. Here the CDR3 DNA reads TGTGCCAGCAGCTCCCCCGGGACTATCTATGGCGAGCAGTACTTC.

V is TRBV5-1 and J is TRBJ1-6, with a tentative D call TRBD1 (6 bases). With 0 bases removed from V and 0 bases from J, the gap between germline ends came to 10 bases. The CDR3 has 17 residues. Germline V gene lookup returns CDR1 SGHRS and CDR2 YFSETQ. The CDR3 loop is CASSLEGRGSYNSPLHF. The CDR3 DNA follows: TGCGCCAGCAGCTTGGAAGGCAGGGGCTCCTATAATTCACCCCTCCACTTT.

The count of this clone is one. The chain carries TRBV6-4 and TRBJ2-7, with D maybe TRBD1 (5 bases). The CDR3 length is 17 residues. V shed 0 bases and J shed 3 bases, with 18 bases lying between them. CDR1 MRHNA and CDR2 SNTAGT come from the germline V gene. This CDR3 is CASSDSAGRKVVYEQYF. The CDR3 DNA is TGTGCCAGCAGTGACTCTGCAGGGCGCAAAGTTGTCTACGAGCAGTACTTC.

The chain recombines TRBV7-2 with TRBJ2-1, with TRBD2 matching over 7 bases. V gave up 3 bases and J gave up 7 bases; unmatched junction bases: 6. The CDR3 totals 14 residues. Looked up from germline, CDR1 is SGHTA and CDR2 is FQGNSA. Here the CDR3 reads CASSFLGGTNEQFF. Here the CDR3 DNA reads TGTGCCAGCAGCTTTCTCGGGGGGACGAATGAGCAGTTCTTC.

V gene TRBV7-9 combines with J gene TRBJ2-1; TRBD2 is a possible D gene (5 bases). The germline V and J ends were trimmed by 5 bases and 7 bases, with 9 bases remaining between them. The germline CDR1 and CDR2 sequences are SEHNR and FQNEAQ (reference sequence). The CDR3 consists of 12 residues. The CDR3 sequence is CASSNRGNEQFF. The CDR3 bases are TGTGCCAGCAGCAACCGGGGAAATGAGCAGTTCTTC.

The count of this clone is one. The chain is built from TRBV11-2 and TRBJ2-5; 7 bases are a match to TRBD2. The CDR3 contains 15 residues. CDR1 is SGHAT, CDR2 FQNNGV, per germline. Trimming cost V 4 bases and J 2 bases; bases outside gene matches: 7. CDR3 residues: CASSSTGRMQETQYF. CDR3 DNA: TGTGCCAGCAGCTCCACCGGGAGGATGCAAGAGACCCAGTACTTC. Filled out from reference TRBV11-2 and TRBJ2-5, the complete variable domain reads EAGVAQSPRYKIIEKRQSVAFWCNPISGHATLYWYQQILGQGPKLLIQFQNNGVVDDSQLPKDRFSAERLKGVDSTLKIQPAKLEDSAVYLCASSSTGRMQETQYFGPGTRLLVL.

To note about this clone: Other nucleotide sequences in the sample specify the same CDR3. The V and J genes are TRBV5-1 and TRBJ2-7; the D is unclear. This CDR3 spans 13 amino acids. V lost 0 bases and J 0 bases, leaving 4 bases between the germline ends. Germline CDR1 reads SGHRS; CDR2 reads YFSETQ. The CDR3 sequence: CASSLASSYEQYF. The CDR3 nucleotides are TGCGCCAGCAGCTTGGCCAGCTCCTACGAGCAGTACTTC.